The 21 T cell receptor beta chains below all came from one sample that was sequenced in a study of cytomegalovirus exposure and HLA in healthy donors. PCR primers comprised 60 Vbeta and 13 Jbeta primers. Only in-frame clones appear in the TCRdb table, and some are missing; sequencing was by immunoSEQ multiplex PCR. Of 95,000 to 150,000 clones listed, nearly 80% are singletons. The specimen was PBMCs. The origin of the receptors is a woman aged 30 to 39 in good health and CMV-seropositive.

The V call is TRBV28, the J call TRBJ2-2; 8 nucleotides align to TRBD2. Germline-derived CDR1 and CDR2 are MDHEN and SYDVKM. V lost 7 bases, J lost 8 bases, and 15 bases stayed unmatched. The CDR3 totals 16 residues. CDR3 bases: TGTGCCAGCACTTACTCCGGGACTAGAGGCTCGGGGGAGCTGTTTTTT. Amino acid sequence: CASTYSGTRGSGELFF.

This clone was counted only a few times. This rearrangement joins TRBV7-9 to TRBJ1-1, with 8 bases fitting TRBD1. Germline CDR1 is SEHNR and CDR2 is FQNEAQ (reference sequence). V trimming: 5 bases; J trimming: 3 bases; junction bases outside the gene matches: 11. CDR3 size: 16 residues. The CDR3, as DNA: TGTGCCAGCAGCCAAGAGGCAGGGGGCTCGGACACTGAAGCTTTCTTT. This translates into CASSQEAGGSDTEAFF.

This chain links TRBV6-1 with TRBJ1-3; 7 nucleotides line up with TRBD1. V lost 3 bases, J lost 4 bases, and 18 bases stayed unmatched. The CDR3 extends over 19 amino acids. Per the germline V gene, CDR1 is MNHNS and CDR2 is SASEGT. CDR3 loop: CASSDAPPGRGARGNTIYF. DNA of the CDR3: TGTGCCAGCAGTGATGCCCCTCCGGGCAGGGGGGCGCGAGGAAACACCATATATTTT.

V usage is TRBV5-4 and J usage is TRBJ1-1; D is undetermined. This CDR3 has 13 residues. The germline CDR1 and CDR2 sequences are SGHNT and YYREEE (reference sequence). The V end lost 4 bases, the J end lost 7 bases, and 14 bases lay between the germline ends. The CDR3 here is CASSRDRGFEAFF. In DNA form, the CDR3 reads TGTGCCAGCAGCCGCGACCGGGGTTTTGAAGCTTTCTTT. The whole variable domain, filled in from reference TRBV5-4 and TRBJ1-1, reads ETGVTQSPTHLIKTRGQQVTLRCSSQSGHNTVSWYQQALGQGPQFIFQYYREEENGRGNFPPRFSGLQFPNYSSELNVNALELDDSALYLCASSRDRGFEAFFGQGTRLTVV.

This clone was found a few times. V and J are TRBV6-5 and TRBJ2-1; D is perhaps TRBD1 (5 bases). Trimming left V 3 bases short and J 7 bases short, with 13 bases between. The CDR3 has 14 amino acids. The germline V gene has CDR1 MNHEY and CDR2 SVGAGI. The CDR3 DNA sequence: TGTGCCAGCAGTTATCGATGGGGCGAAAATGAGCAGTTCTTC. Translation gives CASSYRWGENEQFF.

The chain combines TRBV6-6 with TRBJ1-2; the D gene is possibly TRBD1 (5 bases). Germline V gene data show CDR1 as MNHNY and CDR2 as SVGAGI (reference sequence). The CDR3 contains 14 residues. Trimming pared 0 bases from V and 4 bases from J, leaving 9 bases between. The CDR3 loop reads CASSYSDSLYGYTF. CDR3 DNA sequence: TGTGCCAGCAGTTACTCAGACAGCCTCTATGGCTACACCTTC.

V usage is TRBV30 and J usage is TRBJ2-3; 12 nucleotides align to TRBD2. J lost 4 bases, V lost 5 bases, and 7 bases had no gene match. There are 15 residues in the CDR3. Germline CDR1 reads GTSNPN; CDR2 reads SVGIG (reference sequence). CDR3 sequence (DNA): TGTGCCTGGGAAACTAGCGGGGGGAATCCAGATACGCAGTATTTT. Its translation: CAWETSGGNPDTQYF.

DNA of the CDR3: TGTGCCACTAGGACAGGAGGTCAGCCCCAGCATTTT. Its translation: CATRTGGQPQHF. J is TRBJ1-5 and V is TRBV19; 7 bases agree with TRBD1. The CDR3 spans 12 residues. Per germline, CDR1 LNHDA and CDR2 SQIVND (reference sequence). V gave up 10 bases and J gave up 6 bases; unmatched junction bases: 6.

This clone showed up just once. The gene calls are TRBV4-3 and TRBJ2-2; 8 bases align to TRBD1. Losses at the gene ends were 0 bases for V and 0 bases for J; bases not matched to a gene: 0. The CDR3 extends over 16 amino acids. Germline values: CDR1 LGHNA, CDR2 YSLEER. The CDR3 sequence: CASSQDRGPNTGELFF. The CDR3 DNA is TGCGCCAGCAGCCAAGACAGGGGGCCGAACACCGGGGAGCTGTTTTTT.

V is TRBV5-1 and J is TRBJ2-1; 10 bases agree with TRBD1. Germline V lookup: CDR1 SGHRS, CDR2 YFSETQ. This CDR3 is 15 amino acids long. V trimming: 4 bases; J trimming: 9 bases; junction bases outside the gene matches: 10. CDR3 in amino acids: CASSLRDRGRGEQFF. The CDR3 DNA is TGCGCCAGCAGCCTCCGGGACAGGGGAAGAGGTGAGCAGTTCTTC.

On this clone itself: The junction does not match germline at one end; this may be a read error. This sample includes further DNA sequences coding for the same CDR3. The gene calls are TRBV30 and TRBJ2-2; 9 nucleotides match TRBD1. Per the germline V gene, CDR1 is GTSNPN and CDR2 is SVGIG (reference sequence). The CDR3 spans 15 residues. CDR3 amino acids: CAWTRQGDDTGELFF. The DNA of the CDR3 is TGCGCCTGGACCCGACAGGGGGACGACACCGGGGAGCTGTTTTTT.

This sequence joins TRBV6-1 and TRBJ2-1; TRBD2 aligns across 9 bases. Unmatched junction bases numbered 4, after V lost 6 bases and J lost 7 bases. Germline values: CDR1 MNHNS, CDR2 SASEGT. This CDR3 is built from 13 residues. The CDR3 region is CASRGLARNEQFF. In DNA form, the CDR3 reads TGTGCCAGCAGGGGACTAGCCCGAAATGAGCAGTTCTTC.

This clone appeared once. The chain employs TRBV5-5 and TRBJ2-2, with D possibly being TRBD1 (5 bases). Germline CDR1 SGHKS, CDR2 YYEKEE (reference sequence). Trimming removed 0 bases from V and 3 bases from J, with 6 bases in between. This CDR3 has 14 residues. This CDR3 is CASSLGQYTGELFF. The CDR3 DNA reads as TGTGCCAGCAGCTTGGGACAGTACACCGGGGAGCTGTTTTTT.

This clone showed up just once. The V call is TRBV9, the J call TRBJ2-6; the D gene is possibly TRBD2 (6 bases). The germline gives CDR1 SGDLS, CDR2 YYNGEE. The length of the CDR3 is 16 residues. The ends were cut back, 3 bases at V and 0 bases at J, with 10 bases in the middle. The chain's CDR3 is CASSGSGFSGANVLTF. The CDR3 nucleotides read TGTGCCAGCAGCGGTAGCGGATTCTCTGGGGCCAACGTCCTGACTTTC.

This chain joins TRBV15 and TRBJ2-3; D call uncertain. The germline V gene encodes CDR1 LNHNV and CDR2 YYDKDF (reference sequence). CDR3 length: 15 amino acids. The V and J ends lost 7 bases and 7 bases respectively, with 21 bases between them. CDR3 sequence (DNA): TGTGCCACCAAGGTTGTGTCGGCCGGAGCATATACGCAGTATTTT. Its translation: CATKVVSAGAYTQYF.

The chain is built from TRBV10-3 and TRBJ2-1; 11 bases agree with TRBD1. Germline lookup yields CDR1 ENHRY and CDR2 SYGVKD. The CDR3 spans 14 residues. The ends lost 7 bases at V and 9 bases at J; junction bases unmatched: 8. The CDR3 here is CAITGTGGDREQFF. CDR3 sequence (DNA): TGTGCCATCACCGGGACAGGGGGAGATCGTGAGCAGTTCTTC.

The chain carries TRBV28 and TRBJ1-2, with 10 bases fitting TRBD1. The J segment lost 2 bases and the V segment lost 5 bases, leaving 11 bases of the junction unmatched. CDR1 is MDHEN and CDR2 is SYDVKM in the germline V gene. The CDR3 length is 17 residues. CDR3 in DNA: TGTGCCAGCAGTGAACCGGGACAGGGGAAGTCCAACTATGGCTACACCTTC. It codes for CASSEPGQGKSNYGYTF.

CDR3 in DNA: TGTGCCAGCAGCATAACGGGACTAGGATCCGGGGAGCTGTTTTTT. Amino acids: CASSITGLGSGELFF. The chain has TRBV7-2 and TRBJ2-2, with 8 bases that match TRBD2. This CDR3 is built from 15 residues. Germline CDR1 SGHTA, CDR2 FQGNSA. Trimming removed 5 bases from V and 6 bases from J; junction bases left unmatched: 8.

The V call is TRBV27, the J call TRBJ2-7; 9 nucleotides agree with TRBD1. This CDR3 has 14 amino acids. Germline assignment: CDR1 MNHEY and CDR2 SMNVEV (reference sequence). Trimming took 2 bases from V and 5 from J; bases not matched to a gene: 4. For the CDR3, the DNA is TGTGCCAGCAGTTTACTGGGACAGGGTAACGAGCAGTACTTC. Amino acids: CASSLLGQGNEQYF.

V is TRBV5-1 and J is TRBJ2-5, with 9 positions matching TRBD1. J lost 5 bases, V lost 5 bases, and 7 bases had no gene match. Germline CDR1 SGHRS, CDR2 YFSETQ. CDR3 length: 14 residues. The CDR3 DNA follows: TGCGCCAGCAGTTGGACAGGGGCAGGGGAGACCCAGTACTTC. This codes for CASSWTGAGETQYF. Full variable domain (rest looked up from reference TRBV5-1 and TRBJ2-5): KAGVTQTPRYLIKTRGQQVTLSCSPISGHRSVSWYQQTPGQGLQFLFEYFSETQRNKGNFPGRFSGRQFSNSRSEMNVSTLELGDSALYLCASSWTGAGETQYFGPGTRLLVL.

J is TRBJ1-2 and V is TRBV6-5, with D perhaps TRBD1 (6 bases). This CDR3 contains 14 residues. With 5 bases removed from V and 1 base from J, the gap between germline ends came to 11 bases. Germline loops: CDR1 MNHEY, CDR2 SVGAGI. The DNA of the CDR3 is TGTGCCAGCAGTCCTAGGACAGATAACTATGGCTACACCTTC. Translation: CASSPRTDNYGYTF.